Presented here are 14 T cell receptor beta chains from one specimen sequenced in a study of blood T cell repertoires in COVID-19. This table comes from immunoSEQ multiplex PCR, and its TCRdb copy is limited to in-frame clones, with some not included. The sample records some 450,000 clones, around nine tenths being singletons. Sequenced input: peripheral blood. The receptors were gathered from a man younger than 30 with COVID-19, enrolled during active disease.

The genes are TRBV7-8 and TRBJ1-1; TRBD1 agrees at 7 bases. The CDR3 runs 15 residues. J gave up 3 bases and V 0 bases, and 4 bases lay outside the gene matches. Germline V gene sequence: CDR1 SGHVS, CDR2 FQNEAQ. CDR3 residues: CASSLALQGYTEAFF. The DNA for the CDR3 is TGTGCCAGCAGCTTAGCCCTACAGGGGTACACTGAAGCTTTCTTT.

This clone was recorded a few times. The gene calls are TRBV4-1 and TRBJ1-6; D unclear. V lost 4 bases to trimming and J lost 13 bases, with 11 bases between them. The CDR3 contains 12 residues. Germline assignment: CDR1 MGHRA and CDR2 YSYEKL. The CDR3 DNA reads as TGCGCCAGCAGCCCTCCCCTGGGCCCCCTCCACTTT. Its protein product is CASSPPLGPLHF.

Points on this clone: One junction end disagrees with the germline gene, perhaps due to a read error. The chain recombines TRBV10-1 with TRBJ2-1; 7 bases match TRBD1. The CDR3 has 13 residues. CDR1 is WNHNN, CDR2 SYGVQD, per germline (reference sequence). The CDR3 DNA is TGCGCCAGCAGCCGCGACAGGGACGCTTCTAAGATCTTC. It yields the protein CASSRDRDASKIF.

This clone was observed once. This rearrangement joins TRBV2 to TRBJ2-3, with 8 bases that match TRBD1. Germline CDR1 and CDR2: SNHLY and FYNNEI. V was pared by 4 bases and J by 7 bases, with 4 bases of the junction left unmatched. The CDR3 is 13 residues long. CDR3 DNA sequence: TGTGCCAGCAGTGTGACAGGGGTGAATACGCAGTATTTT. Amino acids: CASSVTGVNTQYF.

The rearrangement links TRBV5-4 to TRBJ2-7; 9 nucleotides match TRBD2. The CDR3 runs 15 residues. Unmatched junction bases numbered 10, after V lost 3 bases and J lost 6 bases. CDR1 and CDR2 from the germline V gene are SGHNT and YYREEE (reference sequence). CDR3: CASSWPTSGPGEQYF. The CDR3 bases are TGTGCCAGCAGCTGGCCTACTAGCGGGCCGGGCGAGCAGTACTTC.

This rearrangement joins TRBV11-3 to TRBJ2-7; 8 nucleotides align to TRBD1. V lost 0 bases, J lost 0 bases, and 7 bases stayed unmatched. CDR1 and CDR2 (germline): SGHNT, YENEEA. The CDR3 has 17 amino acids. Written as DNA, the CDR3 is TGTGCCAGCAGCTTAGATTGGGGGACAGGAGCCTCCTACGAGCAGTACTTC. It encodes CASSLDWGTGASYEQYF.

V and J are TRBV9 and TRBJ2-7; 7 nucleotides align to TRBD2. There are 14 residues in the CDR3. The germline gives CDR1 SGDLS, CDR2 YYNGEE. V shed 4 bases, J shed 5 bases, and the junction held 9 bases outside the gene matches. This CDR3 is CASSNLGLSNEQYF. DNA of the CDR3: TGTGCCAGCAGCAACTTGGGACTAAGTAACGAGCAGTACTTC.

For this clone: Other DNA sequences in this specimen translate into the identical CDR3. This rearrangement joins TRBV24-1 to TRBJ2-3, with 12 nucleotides matching TRBD2. With 2 bases clipped from V and 2 bases from J, the junction kept 4 bases outside the gene matches. This CDR3 comprises 17 residues. Germline lookup yields CDR1 KGHDR and CDR2 SFDVKD. The CDR3 is CATSDSGLAGSTDTQYF. CDR3 nucleotide sequence: TGTGCCACCAGTGATTCCGGACTAGCGGGATCCACAGATACGCAGTATTTT.

This clone turned up a few times. The V and J genes are TRBV4-1 and TRBJ2-1, with 8 bases matching TRBD2. Trimming took 0 bases from V and 12 from J; bases not matched to a gene: 1. Per germline, CDR1 MGHRA and CDR2 YSYEKL. There are 12 residues in the CDR3. CDR3 DNA: TGCGCCAGCAGCCAAGATCGGGAGGGGCAGTTCTTC. It yields the protein CASSQDREGQFF.

The chain recombines TRBV27 with TRBJ1-5, with 7 positions matching TRBD1. CDR3 size: 15 residues. V trimming: 5 bases; J trimming: 2 bases; junction bases outside the gene matches: 6. Germline V gene lookup returns CDR1 MNHEY and CDR2 SMNVEV (reference sequence). CDR3 DNA: TGTGCCAGCAGTCGACAGGGAGGCGGCAATCAGCCCCAGCATTTT. Protein product: CASSRQGGGNQPQHF.

Remarks on this clone: Germline is not matched at one junction end, which may reflect a read error. This rearrangement joins TRBV4-1 to TRBJ2-7; 7 nucleotides line up with TRBD2. Germline V gene data show CDR1 as MGHRA and CDR2 as YSYEKL. The CDR3 is made up of 18 amino acids. The CDR3 is CASSQDISSGGRVYEQYF. CDR3 sequence (DNA): TGCGCCAGCAGCCAAGATATTTCTAGCGGCGGGAGAGTATACGAACAGTACTTC.

This sequence joins TRBV5-5 and TRBJ2-7, with a possible D match to TRBD1 (5 bases). CDR3 length equals 14 residues. Germline lookup yields CDR1 SGHKS and CDR2 YYEKEE (reference sequence). Trimming shortened V by 2 bases and J by 1 base, and 10 bases separated the two germline ends. The CDR3 loop is CASSFFPGSYEQYF. Here the CDR3 DNA reads TGTGCCAGCAGCTTCTTCCCAGGGTCCTACGAGCAGTACTTC.

CDR3 in amino acids: CSVGDRVNQPQHF. In DNA, the CDR3 is TGCAGCGTTGGGGACAGGGTCAATCAGCCCCAGCATTTT. V and J are TRBV29-1 and TRBJ1-5; the match to TRBD1 covers 9 bases. J gave up 3 bases and V 4 bases, and 1 base lay outside the gene matches. The V gene's germline CDR1 is SQVTM and CDR2 ANQGSEA. The CDR3 consists of 13 residues.

V is TRBV7-9 and J is TRBJ1-1; maybe TRBD1 (6 bases). V gave up 6 bases and J gave up 2 bases, with 13 bases separating them. The germline gives CDR1 SEHNR, CDR2 FQNEAQ (reference sequence). The CDR3 has 14 amino acids. For the CDR3, the DNA is TGTGCCAGCAGTTTCAACAGGGTTAACACTGAAGCTTTCTTT. Its protein is CASSFNRVNTEAFF.